The next 27 T cell receptor beta chains were all read from a single sample in a study of radiotherapy plus CTLA-4 blockade in lung cancer. Libraries were prepared by immunoSEQ multiplex PCR; TCRdb keeps only in-frame clonotypes and omits some of them. The data contain 15,000 or so clones, around 70% of them seen just once; the ten biggest clones take up about 55%. The source was peripheral blood, collected from a patient treated with radiotherapy plus ipilimumab. The source is a human donor with non-small cell lung cancer whose response to radiotherapy plus ipilimumab could not be evaluated.

The chain uses TRBV7-2 and TRBJ2-5, with a weak D call TRBD2 (6 bases). CDR1 and CDR2 from the germline V gene are SGHTA and FQGNSA. V was cut by 5 bases and J by 0 bases, with 13 bases left in between. The CDR3 loop spans 15 amino acids. CDR3 protein: CASSPIAAYQETQYF. CDR3 sequence (DNA): TGTGCCAGCAGCCCCATAGCGGCTTACCAAGAGACCCAGTACTTC.

This clone appeared a single time. This chain links TRBV6-1 with TRBJ2-3, with 8 bases aligning to TRBD2. The CDR3 is made up of 14 amino acids. Germline-derived CDR1 and CDR2 are MNHNS and SASEGT. V was pared by 7 bases and J by 4 bases, with 7 bases of the junction left unmatched. DNA for the CDR3: TGTGCCAGCATCGGGGGGGGGCCGGCAGATACGCAGTATTTT. It yields the protein CASIGGGPADTQYF.

The CDR3 protein is CASARAGDTDTQYF. CDR3 DNA: TGCGCCAGCGCCCGGGCAGGGGACACAGATACGCAGTATTTT. The chain joins TRBV5-1 to TRBJ2-3; weak D call: TRBD1 (6 bases). This CDR3 has 14 residues. The germline gives CDR1 SGHRS, CDR2 YFSETQ. The ends were cut back, 7 bases at V and 2 bases at J, with 14 bases in the middle.

The chain joins TRBV7-2 to TRBJ2-5, with 9 positions matching TRBD1. CDR1 and CDR2 (germline): SGHTA, FQGNSA. The CDR3 covers 13 residues. Trimming took 3 bases from V and 5 from J; bases not matched to a gene: 1. CDR3 DNA sequence: TGTGCCAGCAGCTTCGGGACAGGGGAGACCCAGTACTTC. Its translation is CASSFGTGETQYF.

The V call is TRBV9, the J call TRBJ2-2; TRBD1 aligns across 9 bases. The germline V gene encodes CDR1 SGDLS and CDR2 YYNGEE. V lost 3 bases, J lost 6 bases, and 0 bases stayed unmatched. This CDR3 has 13 residues. In DNA form, the CDR3 reads TGTGCCAGCAGCGGACAGGGGGCCGGGGAGCTGTTTTTT. It translates to CASSGQGAGELFF.

CDR3 DNA: TGTGCCAGCAGCTTAATCCCCGGACAGACGAATTCACCCCTCCACTTT. It codes for CASSLIPGQTNSPLHF. This sequence joins TRBV7-2 and TRBJ1-6, with D perhaps matching TRBD1 (6 bases). V dropped 2 bases and J dropped 7 bases, with 15 bases sitting between them. From germline, CDR1 is SGHTA and CDR2 FQGNSA. The CDR3 totals 16 residues.

The chain recombines TRBV6-5 with TRBJ2-1; 10 positions agree with TRBD2. The germline gives CDR1 MNHEY, CDR2 SVGAGI. Unmatched junction bases numbered 5, after V lost 6 bases and J lost 3 bases. This CDR3 spans 15 amino acids. DNA of the CDR3: TGTGCCAGCAGCTCTCTAGCGGGGGACTACAATGAGCAGTTCTTC. Protein sequence: CASSSLAGDYNEQFF.

The V and J genes are TRBV7-9 and TRBJ2-5, with TRBD2 matching 8 bases. The V gene end was trimmed by 4 bases and the J gene end by 1 base; junction bases not matched to a gene: 5. The CDR3 is 15 residues long. The germline CDR1 and CDR2 sequences are SEHNR and FQNEAQ (reference sequence). The CDR3 region is CASSSRGAPQETQYF. In DNA form, the CDR3 reads TGTGCCAGCAGCTCGCGGGGGGCCCCCCAAGAGACCCAGTACTTC.

This chain joins TRBV2 and TRBJ2-1, with TRBD2 matching over 11 bases. CDR3 length: 16 residues. Germline assignment: CDR1 SNHLY and CDR2 FYNNEI. Trimming took 7 bases from V and 5 from J; bases not matched to a gene: 10. The CDR3 protein is CASKGPTSGDDNEQFF. The CDR3, as DNA: TGTGCCAGCAAGGGTCCGACTAGCGGGGATGACAATGAGCAGTTCTTC. Full variable domain (missing parts from reference TRBV2 and TRBJ2-1): EPEVTQTPSHQVTQMGQEVILRCVPISNHLYFYWYRQILGQKVEFLVSFYNNEISEKSEIFDDQFSVERPDGSNFTLKIRSTKLEDSAMYFCASKGPTSGDDNEQFFGPGTRLTVL.

This clone was picked up a small number of times. The J gene is TRBJ1-2, the V gene TRBV7-2, with TRBD1 identical over 8 bases. V trimming: 1 base; J trimming: 3 bases; junction bases outside the gene matches: 10. Per the germline V gene, CDR1 is SGHTA and CDR2 is FQGNSA. The CDR3 runs 17 residues. The CDR3 protein is CASSLVRKTGADYGYTF. DNA of the CDR3: TGTGCCAGCAGCTTAGTTCGAAAGACAGGGGCGGACTATGGCTACACCTTC.

The chain links TRBV11-2 to TRBJ2-5; TRBD2 matches at 7 bases. The CDR3 extends over 15 amino acids. Germline V CDR1 and CDR2: SGHAT, FQNNGV. With 5 bases clipped from V and 5 bases from J, the junction kept 11 bases outside the gene matches. The CDR3: CASSPETTSVETQYF. CDR3 DNA: TGTGCCAGCAGCCCTGAGACCACTAGCGTCGAGACCCAGTACTTC.

This chain joins TRBV21-1 and TRBJ2-7; the table gives TRBD1 as D, unverified against the DNA. TRBV21-1 is reported as a pseudogene. The CDR3 covers 14 residues. CDR3 sequence: CASSGRTGTFEQYV. The CDR3 nucleotides are TGTGCCAGCAGCGGACGGACAGGGACATTTGAGCAGTACGTC.

This chain uses TRBV6-1 with TRBJ1-2; TRBD1 is a possible D gene (6 bases). The CDR3 is 16 amino acids. The V end was cut by 2 bases, the J end by 0 bases, with 13 bases between. The germline V gene encodes CDR1 MNHNS and CDR2 SASEGT. The CDR3 DNA reads TGTGCCAGCAGTGAAAGAGGGGCAGGGGCTAACTATGGCTACACCTTC. Its translation: CASSERGAGANYGYTF.

This chain links TRBV13 with TRBJ2-5; 10 bases are shared with TRBD1. Trimming removed 4 bases from V and 9 bases from J; junction bases left unmatched: 8. The germline gives CDR1 PRHDT, CDR2 FYEKMQ (reference sequence). The CDR3 sequence is 14 residues long. CDR3 bases: TGTGCCAGCAGCTCCCGACAGGGGGCCCAGTCCCAGTACTTC. Encoded protein: CASSSRQGAQSQYF. Full variable domain (remainder filled in from reference TRBV13 and TRBJ2-5): AAGVIQSPRHLIKEKRETATLKCYPIPRHDTVYWYQQGPGQDPQFLISFYEKMQSDKGSIPDRFSAQQFSDYHSELNMSSLELGDSALYFCASSSRQGAQSQYFGPGTRLLVL.

J is TRBJ1-2 and V is TRBV11-2, with a possible D match to TRBD1 (6 bases). The germline V and J ends were trimmed by 1 base and 5 bases, with 8 bases remaining between them. CDR1 and CDR2 from the germline V gene are SGHAT and FQNNGV. The CDR3 covers 13 residues. The CDR3 DNA reads TGTGCCAGCAGCTTAGGCAGGGGATATGGCTACACCTTC. Translation: CASSLGRGYGYTF.

The V and J genes are TRBV6-1 and TRBJ1-2; 10 bases map to TRBD1. Trimming cost V 2 bases and J 4 bases; bases outside gene matches: 7. Germline V lookup: CDR1 MNHNS, CDR2 SASEGT. The CDR3 consists of 16 residues. The CDR3 nucleotides read TGTGCCAGCAGTGAATCGTTAGGACAGGGGGGCTATGGCTACACCTTC. It encodes CASSESLGQGGYGYTF.

The rearrangement joins TRBV2 to TRBJ2-5; D is perhaps TRBD2 (6 bases). The CDR3 contains 13 residues. Trimming cost V 6 bases and J 4 bases, with 12 bases left between them. Germline V CDR1 and CDR2: SNHLY, FYNNEI. CDR3 sequence: CASRPGLRETQYF. Here the CDR3 DNA reads TGTGCCAGCAGACCGGGACTGCGAGAGACCCAGTACTTC.

The genes are TRBV2 and TRBJ2-7; 10 bases line up with TRBD2. Germline V lookup: CDR1 SNHLY, CDR2 FYNNEI. V was clipped by 4 bases and J by 6 bases; unmatched bases: 6. The length of the CDR3 is 14 residues. The CDR3 DNA reads as TGTGCCAGCAGTGGGGAGCGGGGGGGCGGCGAGCAGTACTTC. Amino acids: CASSGERGGGEQYF.

This clone was found once. This CDR3 reads CASSEYQGYNYGYTF. CDR3 in DNA: TGTGCCAGCAGCGAGTACCAGGGTTACAACTATGGCTACACCTTC. V and J are TRBV9 and TRBJ1-2, with D tentatively TRBD1 (5 bases). This CDR3 is 15 amino acids long. Per the germline V gene, CDR1 is SGDLS and CDR2 is YYNGEE. The germline V and J ends were trimmed by 3 bases and 2 bases, with 14 bases remaining between them.

In this sample, this clone turned up once. The J gene is TRBJ1-2, the V gene TRBV7-8; TRBD1 agrees at 7 bases. V was pared by 3 bases and J by 2 bases, with 6 bases of the junction left unmatched. CDR3 length: 15 amino acids. CDR1 is SGHVS and CDR2 is FQNEAQ in the germline V gene. As DNA, the CDR3 is TGTGCCAGCAGCTTTCGGGGGACAGAAAACTATGGCTACACCTTC. Translation gives CASSFRGTENYGYTF.

The chain carries TRBV19 and TRBJ1-1, with TRBD1 matching 10 bases. The CDR3 runs to 18 residues. V was clipped by 3 bases and J by 0 bases; unmatched bases: 10. The germline gives CDR1 LNHDA, CDR2 SQIVND (reference sequence). The CDR3 here is CASSIHRDRGPVNTEAFF. CDR3 DNA sequence: TGTGCCAGTAGTATCCACCGTGACAGGGGGCCAGTGAACACTGAAGCTTTCTTT.

This clone was found a few times. The rearrangement joins TRBV10-2 to TRBJ2-7; maybe TRBD1 (6 bases). Trimming stripped 9 bases from V and 5 bases from J, with 20 bases between. The CDR3 is made up of 14 amino acids. The germline V gene encodes CDR1 WSHSY and CDR2 SAAADI. Written as DNA, the CDR3 is TGCGCCAGGCCCGGTGTGGGGGCGATCCACGAGCAGTACTTC. This translates into CARPGVGAIHEQYF.

The rearrangement uses TRBV7-6 and TRBJ2-3; 7 bases line up with TRBD2. The J segment lost 6 bases and the V segment lost 6 bases, leaving 6 bases of the junction unmatched. The CDR3 has 13 residues. Germline V lookup: CDR1 SGHVS, CDR2 FNYEAQ. The CDR3 spells CASRRAGMDTQYF. The CDR3 bases are TGTGCCAGCAGAAGAGCGGGGATGGATACGCAGTATTTT.

This rearrangement joins TRBV19 to TRBJ1-5; D unresolved. This CDR3 has 15 residues. Trimming pared 0 bases from V and 1 base from J, leaving 7 bases between. In germline, CDR1 is LNHDA, CDR2 SQIVND (reference sequence). The chain's CDR3 is CASSIEHSSNQPQHF. Here the CDR3 DNA reads TGTGCCAGTAGTATAGAGCACTCGAGCAATCAGCCCCAGCATTTT.

The chain recombines TRBV5-1 with TRBJ2-7, with 7 positions matching TRBD2. The CDR3 covers 14 residues. Germline V gene sequence: CDR1 SGHRS, CDR2 YFSETQ. The trim removed 0 bases at V and 5 bases at J, leaving 5 bases unmatched. CDR3 residues: CASSLAGGDDEQYV. Written as DNA, the CDR3 is TGCGCCAGCAGCTTGGCTGGGGGGGACGACGAGCAGTACGTC.

This clone was detected only a few times. The J gene is TRBJ1-2, the V gene TRBV5-4, with TRBD1 matching 7 bases. The germline V gene has CDR1 SGHNT and CDR2 YYREEE (reference sequence). The CDR3 length is 13 residues. Trimming took 4 bases from V and 8 from J; bases not matched to a gene: 8. In DNA, the CDR3 is TGTGCCAGCAGCAATACAGGGGCAGGAGGCTACACCTTC. It yields the protein CASSNTGAGGYTF.

In this sample, this clone turned up a few times. This CDR3 is also generated by other DNA sequences in the sample. V and J are TRBV7-9 and TRBJ1-1; TRBD1 agrees at 8 bases. Germline CDR1 and CDR2: SEHNR and FQNEAQ (reference sequence). The CDR3 totals 13 residues. J lost 4 bases, V lost 6 bases, and 4 bases had no gene match. The CDR3 nucleotides read TGTGCCAGCAGTTCACAGGGGGGCACTGAAGCTTTCTTT. It is translated as CASSSQGGTEAFF.